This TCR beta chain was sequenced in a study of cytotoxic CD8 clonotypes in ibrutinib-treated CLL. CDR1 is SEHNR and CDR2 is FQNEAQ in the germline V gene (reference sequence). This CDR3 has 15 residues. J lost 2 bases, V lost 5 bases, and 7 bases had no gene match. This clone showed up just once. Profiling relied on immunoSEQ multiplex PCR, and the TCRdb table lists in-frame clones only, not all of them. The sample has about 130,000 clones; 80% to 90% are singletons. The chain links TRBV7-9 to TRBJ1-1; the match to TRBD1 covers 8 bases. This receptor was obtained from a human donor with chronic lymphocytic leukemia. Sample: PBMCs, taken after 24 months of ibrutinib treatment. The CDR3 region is CASSIRTGFNTEAFF. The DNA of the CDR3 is TGTGCCAGCAGCATCCGGACAGGGTTTAACACTGAAGCTTTCTTT.